The following is a TCR beta chain sequence with its context. The table came from immunoSEQ multiplex PCR; TCRdb's copy has only in-frame clones and leaves some out. Altogether roughly 150,000 clones are present, around nine tenths being singletons, with the ten largest covering 0.68%. These data originate in a study of control samples from healthy donors and cancer patients. This TCR came from a woman under 40 in good health. The specimen was blood.

This CDR3 reads CASSLIGTDGELFF. CDR3 DNA: TGTGCCAGCAGTTTAATTGGGACAGACGGGGAGCTGTTTTTT. This chain joins TRBV28 and TRBJ2-2; 7 nucleotides match TRBD1. The length of the CDR3 is 14 residues. The V gene end was trimmed by 2 bases and the J gene end by 7 bases; junction bases not matched to a gene: 4. Germline CDR1 MDHEN, CDR2 SYDVKM.